Following are 12 T cell receptor beta chains from one sample sequenced in a study of cytomegalovirus exposure and HLA in healthy donors. The PCR ran on 60 Vbeta and 13 Jbeta primers. Clones were sequenced by immunoSEQ multiplex PCR, and TCRdb holds only the in-frame ones, with some missing. There are fewer than 200,000 clones in the sample; approximately 80% occur only once, and 2.6% lies in the top ten. Sequencing used PBMCs. These receptor sequences come from a woman aged 40 to 49 in good health and CMV-seropositive.

The V and J genes are TRBV4-3 and TRBJ2-7; 7 bases match TRBD2. The germline gives CDR1 LGHNA, CDR2 YSLEER. The junction had 5 bases not matched to a gene; V was cut back by 1 base and J by 2 bases. This CDR3 has 15 amino acids. CDR3 protein: CASSQVRAGAYEQYF. For the CDR3, the DNA is TGCGCCAGCAGCCAAGTCCGGGCGGGGGCCTACGAGCAGTACTTC.

This rearrangement joins TRBV6-5 to TRBJ1-3; tentatively, D is TRBD1 (5 bases). Trimming took 4 bases from V and 0 from J, leaving 10 bases between them. The CDR3 spans 15 residues. CDR1 and CDR2 from the germline V gene are MNHEY and SVGAGI. CDR3 coding DNA: TGTGCCAGCAGTTTGGACACGGGCTCTGGAAACACCATATATTTT. Translated, it gives CASSLDTGSGNTIYF.

The CDR3 protein is CASSQDRPLDRGITYEQYF. In DNA, the CDR3 is TGTGCCAGCAGCCAAGACAGACCGCTAGACAGGGGAATAACCTACGAGCAGTACTTC. The V call is TRBV14, the J call TRBJ2-7; 8 nucleotides align to TRBD1. J lost 2 bases, V lost 0 bases, and 15 bases had no gene match. The germline CDR1 and CDR2 sequences are SGHDN and FVKESK. CDR3 length equals 19 residues.

This clone was counted a single time. The gene calls are TRBV6-5 and TRBJ1-2; D is possibly TRBD1 (6 bases). This CDR3 has 14 amino acids. Germline CDR1 MNHEY, CDR2 SVGAGI. Trimming took 6 bases from V and 5 from J, leaving 16 bases between them. The DNA of the CDR3 is TGTGCCAGCAGCGCAAGGGGGGGCGGGTATGGCTACACCTTC. Its protein product is CASSARGGGYGYTF.

The gene calls are TRBV29-1 and TRBJ2-5, with D possibly being TRBD1 (5 bases). Germline lookup yields CDR1 SQVTM and CDR2 ANQGSEA. This CDR3 has 15 residues. Between the trimmed V and J ends, which lost 4 bases and 2 bases, there was a span of 17 bases. The CDR3 protein is CSVAGHVKGQETQYF. CDR3 nucleotides: TGCAGCGTTGCTGGACACGTAAAGGGTCAAGAGACCCAGTACTTC.

The rearrangement links TRBV28 to TRBJ1-1, with a possible D match to TRBD1 (6 bases). Trimming took 5 bases from V and 2 from J, leaving 12 bases between them. Germline loops: CDR1 MDHEN, CDR2 SYDVKM. This CDR3 contains 14 residues. The CDR3 reads CASSLGTPNTEAFF. In DNA, the CDR3 is TGTGCCAGCAGTCTTGGGACACCCAACACTGAAGCTTTCTTT.

This sequence joins TRBV5-1 and TRBJ2-5; TRBD2 matches 13 bases. CDR3 length equals 16 residues. Germline-derived CDR1 and CDR2 are SGHRS and YFSETQ. The V and J ends lost 0 bases and 5 bases, in that order; junction bases with no gene match: 4. CDR3 nucleotides: TGCGCCAGCAGCTTGGAGACTAGCGGGGGGTGGGAGACCCAGTACTTC. This gives the protein CASSLETSGGWETQYF.

This clone was seen only a few times. The genes are TRBV25-1 and TRBJ2-7; D uncertain. V lost 1 base to trimming and J lost 2 bases, with 3 bases between them. The germline V gene has CDR1 MGHDK and CDR2 SYGVNS. CDR3 length equals 12 residues. CDR3 sequence: CASSESTYEQYF. The CDR3 nucleotides read TGTGCCAGCAGTGAATCCACCTACGAGCAGTACTTC.

The V call is TRBV30, the J call TRBJ1-2; tentative D call: TRBD1 (5 bases). Germline assignment: CDR1 GTSNPN and CDR2 SVGIG (reference sequence). The V gene lost 1 base and the J gene lost 5 bases, with 14 bases spanning the gap. The CDR3 is 14 amino acids. The DNA for the CDR3 is TGTGCCTGGAGTGCCCCAGGGTTGGGGTATGGCTACACCTTC. This gives the protein CAWSAPGLGYGYTF.

The V call is TRBV2, the J call TRBJ2-1; 7 nucleotides agree with TRBD2. The CDR3 spans 15 residues. V dropped 7 bases and J dropped 4; count of bases not matched to a gene: 10. Per the germline V gene, CDR1 is SNHLY and CDR2 is FYNNEI. This CDR3 reads CASKNIWGGYNEQFF. As DNA, the CDR3 is TGTGCCAGCAAAAATATTTGGGGGGGATACAATGAGCAGTTCTTC.

The chain couples TRBV7-9 to TRBJ1-4; a possible D gene is TRBD1 (5 bases). Germline CDR1 SEHNR, CDR2 FQNEAQ (reference sequence). Trimming stripped 3 bases from V and 5 bases from J, with 13 bases between. The CDR3 totals 15 residues. CDR3 in DNA: TGTGCCAGCAGCTTCCCGGGGGGGGTCAATGAAAAACTGTTTTTT. Translated, it gives CASSFPGGVNEKLFF.

V usage is TRBV30 and J usage is TRBJ2-2, with TRBD2 as a possible D gene (6 bases). V was trimmed by 1 base and J by 6 bases, leaving 12 bases between them. Looked up from germline, CDR1 is GTSNPN and CDR2 is SVGIG (reference sequence). The CDR3 is 14 residues long. This CDR3 is CAWSAPGTPGELFF. DNA of the CDR3: TGTGCCTGGAGTGCCCCTGGGACTCCCGGGGAGCTGTTTTTT.